The entry that follows covers one T cell receptor (beta chain) sequence. This specimen comes from a study of blood T cell repertoires in COVID-19. Study-level information: Samples came from the United States, Italy and Spain, spanning acute and convalescent COVID-19. The cDNA or gDNA used as material had been derived from T cells, B-cell-depleted T cells, or PBMCs.

Source study methods: Using reference gene primer amplification, nucleated cell counts were estimated. The method was immunoSEQ multiplex PCR; TCRdb's version includes in-frame clones alone and lacks a portion of them. That table is the source of V, J and clone size, and D and trimming were worked out from the DNA. Seen here are some 80,000 clones, 81% observed once, and the top ten hold about 40%. Material for sequencing was peripheral blood. This sequence was found in an elderly man with acute or convalescent COVID-19.

CDR3: CASSLSGSSGSYEQYF. Here the CDR3 DNA reads TGTGCCAGCAGCTTATCCGGGTCTAGCGGTTCCTACGAGCAGTACTTC. V is TRBV11-3 and J is TRBJ2-7; 7 bases line up with TRBD2. Trimming cost V 2 bases and J 1 base; bases outside gene matches: 8. The CDR3 has 16 amino acids. CDR1 is SGHNT and CDR2 is YENEEA in the germline V gene.